The T cell receptor beta chain described here comes from a study of blood T cell repertoires in COVID-19. The wider study: The origin of the acute and convalescent COVID-19 samples was the United States, Italy and Spain. Nucleic acid was either cDNA or gDNA, and it came from T cells, B-cell-depleted T cells, or PBMCs.

Participants were aged 18 to 89 years, lived in 25 or so US areas, and enrolled virtually. Cohorts were determined from participant-reported clinical history. The assay was immunoSEQ multiplex PCR, and TCRdb's table has in-frame clones only and misses some. The data contain approximately 260,000 clones, roughly 80% of them singletons. This CDR3 comprises 14 residues. Germline V gene data show CDR1 as SNHLY and CDR2 as FYNNEI. V gave up 5 bases and J gave up 4 bases, with 15 bases separating them. J is TRBJ2-7 and V is TRBV2; D is possibly TRBD1 (5 bases). Sequenced sample: PBMCs or T cells enriched from blood (not recorded which). The clonotype comes from a man under 40 with acute COVID-19. Here the CDR3 DNA reads TGTGCCAGCAGTCGGGTAGGGGCCGTATACGAGCAGTACGTC. It is translated as CASSRVGAVYEQYV.